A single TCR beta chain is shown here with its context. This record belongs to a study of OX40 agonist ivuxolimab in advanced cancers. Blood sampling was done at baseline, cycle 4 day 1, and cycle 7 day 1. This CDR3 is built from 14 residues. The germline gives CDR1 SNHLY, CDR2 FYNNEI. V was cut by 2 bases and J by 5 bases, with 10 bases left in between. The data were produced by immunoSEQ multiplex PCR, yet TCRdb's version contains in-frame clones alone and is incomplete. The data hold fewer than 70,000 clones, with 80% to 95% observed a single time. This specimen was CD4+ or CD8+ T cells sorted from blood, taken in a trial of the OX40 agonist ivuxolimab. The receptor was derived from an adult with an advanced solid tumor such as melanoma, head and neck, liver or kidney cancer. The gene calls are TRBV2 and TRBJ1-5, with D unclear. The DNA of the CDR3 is TGTGCCAGCAGTGAAATGGCGGACGATCAGCCCCAGCATTTT. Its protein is CASSEMADDQPQHF.